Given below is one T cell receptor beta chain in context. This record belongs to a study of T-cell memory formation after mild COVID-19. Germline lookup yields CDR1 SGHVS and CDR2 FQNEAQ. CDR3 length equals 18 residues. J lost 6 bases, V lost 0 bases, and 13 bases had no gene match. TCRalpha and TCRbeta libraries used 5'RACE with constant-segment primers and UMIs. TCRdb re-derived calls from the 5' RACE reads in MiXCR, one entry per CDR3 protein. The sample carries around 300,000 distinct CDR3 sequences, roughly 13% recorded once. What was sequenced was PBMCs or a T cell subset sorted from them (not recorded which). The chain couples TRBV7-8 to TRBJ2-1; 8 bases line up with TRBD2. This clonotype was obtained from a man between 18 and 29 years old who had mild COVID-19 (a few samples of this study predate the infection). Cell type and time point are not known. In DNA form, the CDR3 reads TGTGCCAGCAGCTTAGCGGGGGTTGGAAGCGGGGGAGTCAATGAGCAGTTCTTC. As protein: CASSLAGVGSGGVNEQFF.